The 24 T cell receptor beta chains below come from one sample, sequenced in a study of memory CD4+ T cells and cytomegalovirus serostatus. Single viable CD3+CD4+CD8-CD45RO+ cells were sorted as the memory CD4+ T cells. Clones were sequenced by immunoSEQ multiplex PCR, and TCRdb holds only the in-frame ones, with some missing. The sample records 46,000 or so clones, around 82% being singletons. The sample consisted of memory CD4+ T cells from blood. The receptors were sampled from an adult in good health and CMV-seronegative.

The chain employs TRBV18 and TRBJ1-5; the D gene is possibly TRBD1 (5 bases). The germline CDR1 and CDR2 sequences are KGHSH and LQKENI. The V end lost 2 bases, the J end lost 3 bases, and 8 bases lay between the germline ends. CDR3 length: 14 amino acids. CDR3 region: CASSPGADNQPQHF. DNA for the CDR3: TGTGCCAGCTCACCAGGGGCAGACAATCAGCCCCAGCATTTT.

The chain combines TRBV5-4 with TRBJ2-5; weak D call: TRBD1 (5 bases). Germline V gene data show CDR1 as SGHNT and CDR2 as YYREEE (reference sequence). V lost 1 base and J lost 2, with 12 bases in between. CDR3 length equals 15 residues. The CDR3 is CASSLRSGRQETQYF. CDR3 nucleotides: TGTGCCAGCAGCTTGAGGTCAGGGCGGCAAGAGACCCAGTACTTC.

The chain has TRBV15 and TRBJ1-1, with a tentative D call TRBD1 (5 bases). Trimming removed 0 bases at V and 1 base at J, with 15 bases between. CDR3 length: 17 amino acids. Germline V gene lookup returns CDR1 LNHNV and CDR2 YYDKDF (reference sequence). The CDR3 DNA is TGTGCCACCAGCAGAGAACCCACCTGGGGGAGGAACACTGAAGCTTTCTTT. This gives the protein CATSREPTWGRNTEAFF. The entire variable domain, with the rest obtained from reference TRBV15 and TRBJ1-1, is as follows: DAMVIQNPRYQVTQFGKPVTLSCSQTLNHNVMYWYQQKSSQAPKLLFHYYDKDFNNEADTPDNFQSRRPNTSFCFLDIRSPGLGDTAMYLCATSREPTWGRNTEAFFGQGTRLTVV.

Remarks on this clone: This sample includes further DNA sequences coding for the same CDR3. The CDR3 DNA sequence: TGTGCCAGCAGCCGGGGGCAGGGTGAAGCTTTCTTT. It translates to CASSRGQGEAFF. The V call is TRBV7-3, the J call TRBJ1-1; weak D call: TRBD1 (6 bases). In germline, CDR1 is SGHTA, CDR2 FQGTGA. This CDR3 spans 12 amino acids. Trimming removed 5 bases at V and 7 bases at J, with 11 bases between. Combining the CDR3 with reference TRBV7-3 and TRBJ1-1 gives the whole variable domain GAGVSQTPSNKVTEKGKYVELRCDPISGHTALYWYRQSLGQGPEFLIYFQGTGAADDSGLPNDRFFAVRPEGSVSTLKIQRTERGDSAVYLCASSRGQGEAFFGQGTRLTVV.

The chain carries TRBV11-2 and TRBJ1-2; tentatively, D is TRBD1 (6 bases). V was clipped by 0 bases and J by 8 bases, with 19 bases between them. This CDR3 is 16 amino acids long. Germline CDR1 SGHAT, CDR2 FQNNGV. The chain's CDR3 is CASSLEGGASAQGYTF. DNA for the CDR3: TGTGCCAGCAGCTTAGAAGGGGGGGCATCGGCACAGGGCTACACCTTC. Using reference TRBV11-2 and TRBJ1-2 for the parts outside the CDR3, the full variable domain is EAGVAQSPRYKIIEKRQSVAFWCNPISGHATLYWYQQILGQGPKLLIQFQNNGVVDDSQLPKDRFSAERLKGVDSTLKIQPAKLEDSAVYLCASSLEGGASAQGYTFGSGTRLTVV.

The CDR3 sequence is CASRGTGRTNEKLFF. The CDR3 bases are TGTGCCAGTAGGGGGACGGGCAGAACTAATGAAAAACTGTTTTTT. The chain links TRBV19 to TRBJ1-4; D is perhaps TRBD1 (5 bases). The V end was cut by 6 bases, the J end by 1 base, with 12 bases between. Germline loops: CDR1 LNHDA, CDR2 SQIVND (reference sequence). The CDR3 extends over 15 amino acids.

The chain has TRBV7-2 and TRBJ1-2; TRBD1 matches at 9 bases. CDR1 is SGHTA and CDR2 is FQGNSA in the germline V gene. This CDR3 contains 17 residues. The J segment lost 5 bases and the V segment lost 5 bases, leaving 15 bases of the junction unmatched. CDR3 bases: TGTGCCAGCAGCGGAACGGTCACAGGGGGCGCAGGGTATGGCTACACCTTC. It specifies CASSGTVTGGAGYGYTF.

This clone came up once. The V and J genes are TRBV7-2 and TRBJ1-2; D uncertain. CDR3 length equals 11 residues. V shed 4 bases and J shed 12 bases, with 12 bases lying between them. CDR1 and CDR2 from the germline V gene are SGHTA and FQGNSA. This CDR3 is CASSSGLANTF. As DNA, the CDR3 is TGTGCCAGCAGCTCGGGTCTTGCCAACACCTTC. The full variable domain, with the rest looked up from reference TRBV7-2 and TRBJ1-2, is GAGVSQSPSNKVTEKGKDVELRCDPISGHTALYWYRQSLGQGLEFLIYFQGNSAPDKSGLPSDRFSAERTGGSVSTLTIQRTQQEDSAVYLCASSSGLANTFGSGTRLTVV.

The genes are TRBV7-9 and TRBJ1-4; 7 positions match TRBD1. Germline CDR1 and CDR2: SEHNR and FQNEAQ (reference sequence). Trimming at V came to 4 bases and at J to 4 bases, leaving 3 bases not matched to a gene. The CDR3 loop spans 14 amino acids. The CDR3 region has the DNA TGTGCCAGCAGCTGGGGGGACAGTAATGAAAAACTGTTTTTT. This codes for CASSWGDSNEKLFF.

This clone was counted once. This rearrangement joins TRBV11-2 to TRBJ1-3; unclear D gene. The CDR3 sequence is 15 residues long. V dropped 5 bases and J dropped 3 bases, with 14 bases sitting between them. Germline CDR1 SGHAT, CDR2 FQNNGV. CDR3 protein: CASSRWGTSGNTIYF. The CDR3 DNA reads TGTGCCAGCAGCAGGTGGGGAACAAGTGGAAACACCATATATTTT.

The chain uses TRBV15 and TRBJ1-4; D uncertain. The CDR3 is 16 residues long. V was cut by 0 bases and J by 0 bases, with 8 bases left in between. Germline CDR1 reads LNHNV; CDR2 reads YYDKDF (reference sequence). The CDR3 spells CATSRDRFATNEKLFF. CDR3 bases: TGTGCCACCAGCAGAGACAGGTTTGCAACTAATGAAAAACTGTTTTTT.

This chain links TRBV19 with TRBJ2-4; maybe TRBD2 (7 bases). The CDR3 totals 13 residues. Trimming shortened V by 3 bases and J by 14 bases, and 17 bases separated the two germline ends. Germline V gene sequence: CDR1 LNHDA, CDR2 SQIVND (reference sequence). In DNA form, the CDR3 reads TGTGCCAGTAGTATGGCAGGGAGGGGGAAAGAGTACTTC. The encoded protein is CASSMAGRGKEYF.

This chain uses TRBV5-3 with TRBJ1-2; a weak D match, TRBD1 (5 bases). TRBV5-3 has ORF status, its function being uncertain. The CDR3 is 15 amino acids. V shed 5 bases and J shed 3 bases, with 17 bases lying between them. The CDR3, as DNA: TGTGCCAGAAGTCATCCGGGACGCGGGGACTATGGCTACACCTTC. It encodes CARSHPGRGDYGYTF.

This clone showed up just once. The chain combines TRBV7-9 with TRBJ2-3; D possibly corresponds to TRBD1 (5 bases). The CDR3 covers 15 residues. The germline V and J ends were trimmed by 2 bases and 0 bases, with 9 bases remaining between them. The V gene's germline CDR1 is SEHNR and CDR2 FQNEAQ (reference sequence). This chain's CDR3 is CASSLNRRSTDTQYF. The CDR3, as DNA: TGTGCCAGCAGCTTAAACAGGCGGAGCACAGATACGCAGTATTTT.

The chain joins TRBV4-1 to TRBJ1-5; D remains ambiguous. Germline V CDR1 and CDR2: MGHRA, YSYEKL. The CDR3 extends over 17 amino acids. Trimming pared 0 bases from V and 2 bases from J, leaving 14 bases between. CDR3: CASSQDVAGTGNQPQHF. The CDR3 coding sequence is TGCGCCAGCAGCCAAGATGTCGCCGGTACCGGCAATCAGCCCCAGCATTTT.

As concerns this clone: Within the sample, other DNA sequences also encode this same CDR3. V usage is TRBV7-2 and J usage is TRBJ1-6, with D tentatively TRBD1 (5 bases). The V gene lost 0 bases and the J gene lost 6 bases, with 9 bases spanning the gap. Looked up from germline, CDR1 is SGHTA and CDR2 is FQGNSA. CDR3 length: 15 residues. Here the CDR3 DNA reads TGTGCCAGCAGCTTAGCGGGACCTCCTAATTCACCCCTCCACTTT. Its translation is CASSLAGPPNSPLHF.

V is TRBV7-3 and J is TRBJ1-6; perhaps TRBD1 as D (5 bases). The germline CDR1 and CDR2 sequences are SGHTA and FQGTGA. Between the trimmed V and J ends, which lost 5 bases and 6 bases, there was a span of 11 bases. The CDR3 is 14 residues long. Written as DNA, the CDR3 is TGTGCCAGCAGCCCCCAAGGGGCTAATTCACCCCTCCACTTT. Translating gives CASSPQGANSPLHF.

The chain couples TRBV19 to TRBJ1-4, with D uncertain. The CDR3 runs 15 residues. Trimming took off 1 base at V and 5 bases at J, with 11 bases between the two ends. Germline V gene sequence: CDR1 LNHDA, CDR2 SQIVND (reference sequence). The CDR3 here is CASSIAGGLNEKLFF. As DNA, the CDR3 is TGTGCCAGTAGTATAGCAGGCGGCCTCAATGAAAAACTGTTTTTT.

The chain couples TRBV5-8 to TRBJ1-6; D gene uncertain. V was trimmed by 0 bases and J by 7 bases, leaving 11 bases between them. CDR1 and CDR2 (germline): SGHTS, YDEGEE. CDR3 length: 15 residues. The CDR3 DNA reads TGTGCCAGCAGCTTGGAAGGGCCCTTCAATTCACCCCTCCACTTT. Translating gives CASSLEGPFNSPLHF.

The CDR3 coding sequence is TGTGCCAGTAGTCTAGGGACCTCAGGGCCCCAGCATTTT. Translating gives CASSLGTSGPQHF. This chain joins TRBV19 and TRBJ1-5; TRBD1 might be the D (5 bases). Trimming took 5 bases from V and 9 from J, leaving 14 bases between them. Per germline, CDR1 LNHDA and CDR2 SQIVND (reference sequence). The CDR3 runs to 13 residues. Together with reference TRBV19 and TRBJ1-5, the CDR3 gives the full variable domain: DGGITQSPKYLFRKEGQNVTLSCEQNLNHDAMYWYRQDPGQGLRLIYYSQIVNDFQKGDIAEGYSVSREKKESFPLTVTSAQKNPTAFYLCASSLGTSGPQHFGDGTRLSIL.

The rearrangement uses TRBV29-1 and TRBJ2-2; D is perhaps TRBD2 (7 bases). CDR3 length: 14 residues. Germline V CDR1 and CDR2: SQVTM, ANQGSEA. V shed 4 bases and J shed 2 bases, with 11 bases lying between them. The CDR3 sequence: CSVARGGNTGELFF. In DNA, the CDR3 is TGCAGCGTTGCGAGGGGGGGTAACACCGGGGAGCTGTTTTTT.

Only one count was recorded for this clone. The chain links TRBV27 to TRBJ2-5; D not resolved. CDR1 MNHEY and CDR2 SMNVEV come from the germline V gene (reference sequence). CDR3 length equals 13 residues. Trimming removed 6 bases at V and 5 bases at J, with 13 bases between. CDR3 sequence: CASRDHRMETQYF. As DNA, the CDR3 is TGTGCCAGCAGGGACCACCGAATGGAGACCCAGTACTTC.

This clone is a singleton in its sample. This chain links TRBV29-1 with TRBJ1-1; D not resolved. The CDR3 sequence is 13 residues long. Trimming removed 6 bases from V and 3 bases from J, with 14 bases in between. The V gene's germline CDR1 is SQVTM and CDR2 ANQGSEA. DNA for the CDR3: TGCAGCGTGGACGGAGTCATGGACACTGAAGCTTTCTTT. Its translation: CSVDGVMDTEAFF.

There are a few counts of this clone. This CDR3 is CASSPLGQGTYEQYF. The CDR3 nucleotides read TGTGCCAGTAGCCCACTGGGACAGGGAACCTACGAGCAGTACTTC. The rearrangement uses TRBV19 and TRBJ2-7; 9 bases align to TRBD1. Unmatched junction bases numbered 8, after V lost 6 bases and J lost 2 bases. Germline V CDR1 and CDR2: LNHDA, SQIVND (reference sequence). The CDR3 is 15 residues long. Full variable domain (missing parts from reference TRBV19 and TRBJ2-7): DGGITQSPKYLFRKEGQNVTLSCEQNLNHDAMYWYRQDPGQGLRLIYYSQIVNDFQKGDIAEGYSVSREKKESFPLTVTSAQKNPTAFYLCASSPLGQGTYEQYFGPGTRLTVT.